The 5 T cell receptor beta chains below all came from one sample that was sequenced in a study of cytomegalovirus exposure and HLA in healthy donors. The PCR used 60 Vbeta and 13 Jbeta primers. Clones were read by immunoSEQ multiplex PCR, and TCRdb kept only the in-frame ones, dropping some. The sample lists roughly 110,000 clones, about 70% seen once, with less than 3.5% in the top ten. Material for sequencing was PBMCs. These receptor sequences come from a female donor in good health and CMV-seronegative.

This clone was seen a handful of times. This sequence joins TRBV28 and TRBJ2-7, with 7 bases lining up with TRBD1. This CDR3 contains 17 residues. Germline V gene data show CDR1 as MDHEN and CDR2 as SYDVKM. Trimming removed 5 bases from V and 2 bases from J; junction bases left unmatched: 15. CDR3 DNA sequence: TGTGCCAGCAGTCCCAGGGGGTGGGTCGGACGGGCCTACGAGCAGTACTTC. As protein: CASSPRGWVGRAYEQYF.

This clone is classed as medium-sized. The chain is built from TRBV6-1 and TRBJ2-7, with 9 bases lining up with TRBD1. This CDR3 is built from 15 residues. CDR1 and CDR2 from the germline V gene are MNHNS and SASEGT. The V and J ends lost 6 bases and 0 bases, in that order; junction bases with no gene match: 6. The CDR3 is CASSPTGGPSYEQYF. CDR3 nucleotide sequence: TGTGCCAGCAGCCCGACAGGGGGACCCTCCTACGAGCAGTACTTC.

This clone was seen a single time. The rearrangement links TRBV6-1 to TRBJ2-7; 7 positions agree with TRBD1. The CDR3 totals 15 residues. Germline lookup yields CDR1 MNHNS and CDR2 SASEGT. J gave up 0 bases and V 5 bases, and 7 bases lay outside the gene matches. The CDR3 protein is CASSPRTGHSYEQYF. The CDR3 DNA sequence: TGTGCCAGCAGTCCACGGACAGGACACTCCTACGAGCAGTACTTC.

The chain carries TRBV11-2 and TRBJ1-1, with D maybe TRBD1 (5 bases). Germline V lookup: CDR1 SGHAT, CDR2 FQNNGV. Trimming pared 10 bases from V and 5 bases from J, leaving 17 bases between. The CDR3 spans 13 residues. CDR3 bases: TGTGCCATACGGGGGGGGGAAAGGACTGAAGCTTTCTTT. Translation: CAIRGGERTEAFF.

V gene TRBV5-1 combines with J gene TRBJ2-7; 7 bases align to TRBD1. V dropped 3 bases and J dropped 7; count of bases not matched to a gene: 10. Germline V CDR1 and CDR2: SGHRS, YFSETQ. The CDR3 runs 14 residues. CDR3 DNA: TGCGCCAGCAGCTCGCTGACAGGGCCTAGAGAGCAGTACTTC. This encodes CASSSLTGPREQYF.